Shown below are 26 T cell receptor beta chains from a single sample sequenced in a study of cytomegalovirus exposure and HLA in healthy donors. Sequencing was performed with immunoSEQ multiplex PCR; in TCRdb, only in-frame clones are kept and a portion is missing. The sample includes roughly 300,000 clones, approximately 86% of them seen just once. Sequenced sample: PBMCs. These TCRs come from a woman aged 25-40 years in good health and CMV-seropositive.

The chain combines TRBV7-9 with TRBJ2-7; TRBD1 aligns across 9 bases. The V and J ends lost 5 bases and 4 bases, in that order; junction bases with no gene match: 6. Germline V gives CDR1 SEHNR, CDR2 FQNEAQ (reference sequence). CDR3 size: 14 residues. The CDR3 loop reads CASSPPGTGYEQYF. The CDR3 DNA reads TGTGCCAGCAGCCCACCGGGGACAGGGTACGAGCAGTACTTC.

The chain combines TRBV5-6 with TRBJ2-7; D gene unclear. The germline gives CDR1 SGHDT, CDR2 YYEEEE. The CDR3 is 16 amino acids. V was cut by 0 bases and J by 2 bases, with 15 bases left in between. DNA of the CDR3: TGTGCCAGCAGCTTGGATGGCCAATTGATAACCTACGAGCAGTACTTC. It is translated as CASSLDGQLITYEQYF.

The CDR3 nucleotides are TGTGCCAGCAGCTTCGGGGACCGGCAGTACTTC. This sequence encodes CASSFGDRQYF. This sequence joins TRBV11-1 and TRBJ2-7; D tentatively reads TRBD1 or TRBD2 (5 bases each). Germline CDR1 reads SGHAT; CDR2 reads FQDESV (reference sequence). The CDR3 is 11 residues long. Trimming shortened V by 3 bases and J by 9 bases, and 9 bases separated the two germline ends.

The rearrangement uses TRBV9 and TRBJ1-5; tentatively, D is TRBD1 (5 bases). Per the germline V gene, CDR1 is SGDLS and CDR2 is YYNGEE. Trimming took off 0 bases at V and 5 bases at J, with 12 bases between the two ends. This CDR3 spans 15 amino acids. This CDR3 is CASSVGGDADQPQHF. CDR3 DNA sequence: TGTGCCAGCAGCGTAGGTGGGGACGCTGATCAGCCCCAGCATTTT.

The rearrangement joins TRBV19 to TRBJ2-7; 9 bases fit TRBD1. V was pared by 6 bases and J by 5 bases, with 8 bases of the junction left unmatched. CDR1 is LNHDA, CDR2 SQIVND, per germline (reference sequence). There are 14 residues in the CDR3. CDR3 sequence (DNA): TGTGCCAGTAGCCTTTACAGGGGGCGAGACGAGCAGTACTTC. Encoded protein: CASSLYRGRDEQYF.

A few counts support this clone. The chain recombines TRBV5-1 with TRBJ2-7; 8 nucleotides match TRBD2. Germline CDR1 is SGHRS and CDR2 is YFSETQ. After removal of 3 bases from V and 5 bases from J, the junction contained 10 bases not matched to a gene. This CDR3 contains 15 residues. CDR3 protein: CASSSFLREADEQYF. In nucleotides, the CDR3 is TGCGCCAGCAGCTCCTTTTTGCGGGAGGCCGACGAGCAGTACTTC.

The chain employs TRBV27 and TRBJ1-1; no reliable D call. Trimming shortened V by 7 bases and J by 2 bases, and 5 bases separated the two germline ends. The CDR3 runs to 11 residues. Germline V gives CDR1 MNHEY, CDR2 SMNVEV (reference sequence). This chain's CDR3 is CASMENTEAFF. Written as DNA, the CDR3 is TGTGCCAGCATGGAAAACACTGAAGCTTTCTTT.

The chain joins TRBV28 to TRBJ2-7; possible D gene TRBD1, 6 bases. V lost 2 bases, J lost 0 bases, and 8 bases lay in between. In germline, CDR1 is MDHEN, CDR2 SYDVKM. The CDR3 spans 14 residues. CDR3 in amino acids: CASSLAGASYEQYF. The CDR3, as DNA: TGTGCCAGCAGTTTAGCAGGGGCCTCCTACGAGCAGTACTTC.

The chain carries TRBV25-1 and TRBJ2-3, with 7 bases matching TRBD2. V was clipped by 3 bases and J by 2 bases; unmatched bases: 8. The CDR3 spans 16 residues. Germline V gives CDR1 MGHDK, CDR2 SYGVNS. CDR3 amino acids: CASSDSPSGVTDTQYF. Written as DNA, the CDR3 is TGTGCCAGCAGTGACAGCCCTAGCGGAGTCACAGATACGCAGTATTTT.

The J gene is TRBJ2-7, the V gene TRBV4-1; 7 bases map to TRBD2. The CDR3 has 16 amino acids. V trimming: 1 base; J trimming: 0 bases; junction bases outside the gene matches: 6. The V gene's germline CDR1 is MGHRA and CDR2 YSYEKL. CDR3 nucleotides: TGCGCCAGCAGCCAAGGCGGGAGTCCGTTCTCCTACGAGCAGTACTTC. Its translation: CASSQGGSPFSYEQYF.

The gene calls are TRBV27 and TRBJ2-3; tentatively, D is TRBD2 (6 bases). The V and J ends lost 8 bases and 2 bases respectively, with 17 bases between them. The CDR3 has 15 amino acids. Germline lookup yields CDR1 MNHEY and CDR2 SMNVEV (reference sequence). CDR3 in amino acids: CASRGGRGPTDTQYF. The DNA of the CDR3 is TGTGCCAGCCGCGGAGGGCGCGGCCCCACAGATACGCAGTATTTT.

This chain uses TRBV7-9 with TRBJ1-1; D is perhaps TRBD1 (5 bases). V lost 1 base and J 0 bases, leaving 9 bases between the germline ends. The CDR3 contains 15 residues. Germline V lookup: CDR1 SEHNR, CDR2 FQNEAQ (reference sequence). The CDR3 is CASSLGTGMNTEAFF. CDR3 bases: TGTGCCAGCAGCTTAGGCACAGGTATGAACACTGAAGCTTTCTTT.

The genes are TRBV27 and TRBJ2-7; D gene unclear. Trimming stripped 6 bases from V and 2 bases from J, with 11 bases between. The CDR3 length is 13 residues. Germline V gene sequence: CDR1 MNHEY, CDR2 SMNVEV (reference sequence). In DNA form, the CDR3 reads TGTGCCAGCAGCTCGGACCTCCCCTACGAGCAGTACTTC. Its translation is CASSSDLPYEQYF.

The chain employs TRBV9 and TRBJ2-2, with a tentative D call TRBD1 (5 bases). This CDR3 has 13 amino acids. V lost 5 bases and J lost 3, with 8 bases in between. Germline CDR1 is SGDLS and CDR2 is YYNGEE. Here the CDR3 DNA reads TGTGCCAGCAGTCCAGGGCACACCGGGGAGCTGTTTTTT. Translation: CASSPGHTGELFF.

The J gene is TRBJ2-1, the V gene TRBV7-9, with no clear D. The CDR3 totals 12 residues. Trimming shortened V by 6 bases and J by 7 bases, and 10 bases separated the two germline ends. CDR1 and CDR2 (germline): SEHNR, FQNEAQ (reference sequence). CDR3 sequence reads: CASSYEFNEQFF. The CDR3 nucleotides read TGTGCCAGCAGTTATGAGTTTAATGAGCAGTTCTTC.

The DNA for the CDR3 is TGTGCCTGGAGGACAGGGGGAGGCCCCTACGAGCAGTACTTC. This sequence encodes CAWRTGGGPYEQYF. V gene TRBV30 combines with J gene TRBJ2-7; TRBD1 agrees at 9 bases. The V gene end was trimmed by 3 bases and the J gene end by 2 bases; junction bases not matched to a gene: 5. Germline V gene lookup returns CDR1 GTSNPN and CDR2 SVGIG (reference sequence). There are 14 residues in the CDR3.

This chain links TRBV7-9 with TRBJ2-7; 9 bases fit TRBD1. Germline loops: CDR1 SEHNR, CDR2 FQNEAQ (reference sequence). Trimming at V came to 4 bases and at J to 2 bases, leaving 9 bases not matched to a gene. The CDR3 is made up of 16 amino acids. CDR3 bases: TGTGCCAGCAGCTCCCGGGACAGGGAGAGGACCTACGAGCAGTACTTC. Its protein product is CASSSRDRERTYEQYF.

The chain recombines TRBV5-6 with TRBJ2-7; D not certain. CDR1 and CDR2 from the germline V gene are SGHDT and YYEEEE. Trimming removed 2 bases from V and 4 bases from J, with 10 bases in between. The CDR3 runs 13 residues. The chain's CDR3 is CASSFSQIYEQYF. Written as DNA, the CDR3 is TGTGCCAGCAGCTTTTCCCAGATATACGAGCAGTACTTC. Full variable domain (missing parts from reference TRBV5-6 and TRBJ2-7): DAGVTQSPTHLIKTRGQQVTLRCSPKSGHDTVSWYQQALGQGPQFIFQYYEEEERQRGNFPDRFSGHQFPNYSSELNVNALLLGDSALYLCASSFSQIYEQYFGPGTRLTVT.

V usage is TRBV9 and J usage is TRBJ2-3, with unresolved D. CDR1 SGDLS and CDR2 YYNGEE come from the germline V gene. The V gene lost 2 bases and the J gene lost 4 bases, with 11 bases spanning the gap. CDR3 length equals 14 residues. This CDR3 reads CASSVYGSPDTQYF. The CDR3 DNA sequence: TGTGCCAGCAGCGTCTACGGCTCTCCAGATACGCAGTATTTT.

The chain is built from TRBV28 and TRBJ1-2; no clear D gene. This CDR3 region has 13 residues. Trimming shortened V by 4 bases and J by 8 bases, and 14 bases separated the two germline ends. Germline V CDR1 and CDR2: MDHEN, SYDVKM. This CDR3 reads CASSSEPMGGYTF. Here the CDR3 DNA reads TGTGCCAGCAGTTCCGAACCGATGGGGGGCTACACCTTC.

The chain is built from TRBV4-3 and TRBJ2-4; maybe TRBD1 (6 bases). This CDR3 comprises 13 residues. CDR1 is LGHNA and CDR2 is YSLEER in the germline V gene. Trimming removed 0 bases from V and 8 bases from J, with 8 bases in between. CDR3 DNA: TGCGCCAGCAGCCAAGATTACAGGGACATTCAGTACTTC. Residues: CASSQDYRDIQYF.

V gene TRBV6-4 combines with J gene TRBJ2-1, with D maybe TRBD1 (6 bases). The CDR3 is 13 amino acids. V was pared by 3 bases and J by 5 bases, with 8 bases between. Germline V gene data show CDR1 as MRHNA and CDR2 as SNTAGT. The CDR3 region has the DNA TGTGCCAGCAGTGAATACAGGGACAATGAGCAGTTCTTC. Its protein product is CASSEYRDNEQFF.

Comment on this clone: Other DNA sequences of this sample code for an identical CDR3. The chain joins TRBV5-6 to TRBJ2-1; the match to TRBD2 covers 11 bases. The V segment lost 4 bases and the J segment 4 bases; nucleotides outside the gene matches: 7. The germline CDR1 and CDR2 sequences are SGHDT and YYEEEE. The CDR3 is made up of 16 amino acids. For the CDR3, the DNA is TGTGCCAGCAGCCCAAGGCTAGCGGGAGGTTACAATGAGCAGTTCTTC. It encodes CASSPRLAGGYNEQFF.

The V and J genes are TRBV5-1 and TRBJ1-4; no clear D. The ends were cut back, 0 bases at V and 5 bases at J, with 5 bases in the middle. Germline CDR1 and CDR2: SGHRS and YFSETQ. This CDR3 is 13 amino acids long. CDR3 nucleotides: TGCGCCAGCAGCTTGGTTCCGAATGAAAAACTGTTTTTT. This encodes CASSLVPNEKLFF.

For the CDR3, the DNA is TGTGCCAGCAGCTTAGGGGGAGGGGGCCGCTCCTACGAGCAGTACTTC. Amino acid sequence: CASSLGGGGRSYEQYF. V gene TRBV7-3 combines with J gene TRBJ2-7; either TRBD1 or TRBD2 may fit D (7 bases each). Germline V CDR1 and CDR2: SGHTA, FQGTGA. There are 16 residues in the CDR3. V shed 2 bases and J shed 0 bases, with 14 bases lying between them.

The chain links TRBV28 to TRBJ1-6; D remains unclear. CDR3 size: 13 residues. V lost 2 bases, J lost 6 bases, and 5 bases lay in between. CDR1 and CDR2 (germline): MDHEN, SYDVKM. CDR3 in amino acids: CASSLQINSPLHF. Written as DNA, the CDR3 is TGTGCCAGCAGTTTACAGATTAATTCACCCCTCCACTTT.